This T cell receptor (beta chain) was identified in a study of blood T cell repertoires in COVID-19. Across the whole study: The origin of the acute and convalescent COVID-19 samples was the United States, Italy and Spain. From T cells, B-cell-depleted T cells, or PBMCs came the material, which was cDNA or gDNA.

Original analysis: Reference gene primer amplification gave nucleated cell count estimates. Repertoires were generated with immunoSEQ multiplex PCR, while TCRdb's copy carries only in-frame clones and drops some. D and trimming come from the DNA, and the V and J calls and clone size come from that table. Among around 320,000 clones listed, about 82% were seen once. Looked up from germline, CDR1 is LGHDT and CDR2 is YNNKEL (reference sequence). Trimming removed 2 bases from V and 8 bases from J; junction bases left unmatched: 8. The CDR3 runs to 15 residues. The receptor was derived from a human donor in a cohort sampled during active COVID-19. The specimen sequenced was peripheral blood. The V and J genes are TRBV3-1 (or the pseudogene TRBV3-2) and TRBJ1-4, with 7 bases fitting TRBD1. The CDR3 sequence: CASSQIDRVGEKLFF. The CDR3 DNA sequence: TGTGCCAGCAGCCAAATAGACAGGGTTGGGGAAAAACTGTTTTTT.